This T cell receptor (beta chain) originates from a study of OX40 agonist ivuxolimab in advanced cancers. Study results and limitations: Both CD4+ and CD8+ T cell populations in blood had undergone clonal expansion by week 6 at 0.1 to 3.0 mg/kg.

Sequenced by immunoSEQ multiplex PCR; TCRdb stores in-frame clones only, minus some. The sample yields fewer than 90,000 clones, around 90% seen once. Trimming took off 6 bases at V and 1 base at J, with 14 bases between the two ends. This CDR3 contains 15 residues. The germline V gene encodes CDR1 LNHDA and CDR2 SQIVND (reference sequence). Note on this clone: What it recognizes is unknown.

The specimen was CD4+ or CD8+ T cells sorted from blood, collected in a trial of the OX40 agonist ivuxolimab. The V gene is TRBV19, the J gene TRBJ2-3; TRBD1 or TRBD2 may be the D gene (5 bases each). This clonotype was sampled from an adult with an advanced solid tumor such as melanoma, head and neck, liver or kidney cancer. Written as DNA, the CDR3 is TGTGCCAGTAGAAGTCTCCGGGGCGGCACAGATACGCAGTATTTT. Translated, it gives CASRSLRGGTDTQYF. Looking up the rest from reference TRBV19 and TRBJ2-3 gives the full variable domain: DGGITQSPKYLFRKEGQNVTLSCEQNLNHDAMYWYRQDPGQGLRLIYYSQIVNDFQKGDIAEGYSVSREKKESFPLTVTSAQKNPTAFYLCASRSLRGGTDTQYFGPGTRLTVL.